This T cell receptor beta chain comes out of a study of human T cells and chemical hapten exposure. Study-wide context: The sensitizer, 2% DPC, was used on around 2 cm by around 2 cm of upper inner arm skin. Regarding the study as a whole: Relative to control repertoires, expanded TCRs gave rise to significantly more large CDR3 similarity clusters. The number of TCRs over 1 in 1000 frequency stayed unchanged after DPC.

Regarding this clonotype: What it binds is unknown.

Study processing details: Sample-level TCR yields exhibited a median of approximately 88,000, with a range of 23,224 to 690,600. TCRdb called the RACE reads again in MiXCR, with one record for every CDR3 protein. The V and J calls, along with clone size, are taken from TCRdb and not from the paper's own processing. The table records approximately 340,000 distinct CDR3 sequences, around 7% of them present only once. V shed 4 bases and J 8 bases; nucleotides not matched to a gene: 7. This CDR3 is built from 13 residues. Time point: patch test 1, 2 weeks after DPC sensitization. Treatment in this sample: therapeutic diphenylcyclopropenone sensitization with weekly scalp DPC.

The sequencing here drew on whole blood, taken in connection with sensitization to the hapten diphenylcyclopropenone (DPC). The chain carries TRBV12-3 or TRBV12-4 and TRBJ1-2; 7 bases agree with TRBD1. The sequence derives from a woman aged 18-29 years with alopecia areata. Some clones in this sample may be carry-over from other donors' samples. In DNA form, the CDR3 reads TGTGCCAGCAGTTCACGCACAGGGGTCGGCTACACCTTC. It translates to CASSSRTGVGYTF.